The 10 T cell receptor beta chains below all came from one sample that was sequenced in a study of stem cell transplantation in POMP-related autoinflammatory disease. Some clones are missing from TCRdb's copy, which holds only in-frame ones; the method was immunoSEQ multiplex PCR. The repertoire holds tens of thousands of clones, approximately 91% seen once, with more than 0.55% in the top ten. Sequenced material: CD4+ T cells from PBMCs, taken after stem cell transplantation. The receptor set was obtained from a human patient with POMP-related autoinflammation and immune dysregulation (PRAID). Some T cells may have come from the graft donor.

This clone has only one observation. The rearrangement uses TRBV6-5 and TRBJ2-7, with a possible D match to TRBD2 (6 bases). The CDR3 has 14 residues. Per germline, CDR1 MNHEY and CDR2 SVGAGI. V lost 7 bases and J lost 0, with 13 bases in between. CDR3 sequence: CASNKRVSSYEQYV. CDR3 coding DNA: TGTGCCAGCAACAAGCGGGTGAGCTCCTACGAGCAGTACGTC.

V and J are TRBV28 and TRBJ2-7, with 9 nucleotides matching TRBD2. The CDR3 runs 15 residues. CDR1 is MDHEN and CDR2 is SYDVKM in the germline V gene. The junction had 7 bases not matched to a gene; V was cut back by 5 bases and J by 2 bases. CDR3 protein: CASSSGGRVTYEQYF. The CDR3 DNA reads as TGTGCCAGCAGTAGCGGGGGGAGGGTCACCTACGAGCAGTACTTC.

This chain connects TRBV27 to TRBJ2-3; D not resolved. CDR1 is MNHEY and CDR2 is SMNVEV in the germline V gene (reference sequence). V shed 5 bases and J shed 2 bases, with 11 bases lying between them. This CDR3 has 14 residues. The CDR3 spells CASSVASYTDTQYF. The CDR3 nucleotides are TGTGCCAGCAGTGTAGCCTCTTACACAGATACGCAGTATTTT.

The chain joins TRBV9 to TRBJ2-5, with a weak D call TRBD2 (5 bases). The CDR3 runs 14 residues. Germline V gives CDR1 SGDLS, CDR2 YYNGEE. The V end was cut by 0 bases, the J end by 2 bases, with 8 bases between. The CDR3 loop reads CASSVVREQETQYF. CDR3 in DNA: TGTGCCAGCAGCGTAGTACGGGAACAAGAGACCCAGTACTTC.

This clone was recorded only once. The rearrangement links TRBV5-6 to TRBJ2-5; 8 positions match TRBD1. The CDR3 has 13 residues. The germline V gene encodes CDR1 SGHDT and CDR2 YYEEEE. J lost 5 bases, V lost 2 bases, and 2 bases had no gene match. The CDR3 nucleotides are TGTGCCAGCAGCTTCACAGGGGGGGAGACCCAGTACTTC. Translation gives CASSFTGGETQYF.

The J gene is TRBJ2-2, the V gene TRBV6-5; TRBD2 matches at 8 bases. Germline V gives CDR1 MNHEY, CDR2 SVGAGI. Unmatched junction bases numbered 16, after V lost 6 bases and J lost 13 bases. This CDR3 comprises 15 residues. The CDR3 is CASSPGGEGVRGLFF. As DNA, the CDR3 is TGTGCCAGCAGCCCGGGGGGGGAGGGAGTGCGTGGGCTGTTTTTT.

V and J are TRBV4-2 and TRBJ2-2, with D possibly being TRBD2 (6 bases). Germline V gives CDR1 LGHNA, CDR2 YNFKEQ. This CDR3 is built from 16 residues. The V end was cut by 0 bases, the J end by 0 bases, with 8 bases between. The CDR3 is CASSQDGGSNTGELFF. The CDR3 region has the DNA TGTGCCAGCAGCCAAGATGGGGGGTCGAACACCGGGGAGCTGTTTTTT.

V usage is TRBV20-1 and J usage is TRBJ1-1; no reliable D call. CDR1 and CDR2 from the germline V gene are DFQATT and SNEGSKA (reference sequence). V lost 3 bases to trimming and J lost 10 bases, with 21 bases between them. The CDR3 sequence is 14 residues long. The CDR3 DNA reads TGCAGTGCTAGTTCCCCTTGGAGTTCCGAGGGAGCTTTCTTT. It specifies CSASSPWSSEGAFF.

The V gene is TRBV14, the J gene TRBJ1-5; D is unresolved. The germline V and J ends were trimmed by 1 base and 3 bases, with 10 bases remaining between them. This CDR3 contains 15 residues. CDR1 and CDR2 from the germline V gene are SGHDN and FVKESK. CDR3 coding DNA: TGTGCCAGCAGCCAAGGGGTAGGGCCCAATCAGCCCCAGCATTTT. Protein: CASSQGVGPNQPQHF.

The genes are TRBV2 and TRBJ2-7, with TRBD1 identical over 10 bases. The J segment lost 7 bases and the V segment lost 5 bases, leaving 8 bases of the junction unmatched. Germline CDR1 is SNHLY and CDR2 is FYNNEI. The CDR3 has 14 amino acids. CDR3 bases: TGTGCCAGCAGTCGGGACAGGGGCTCAGAAGAGCAGTACTTC. It yields the protein CASSRDRGSEEQYF.